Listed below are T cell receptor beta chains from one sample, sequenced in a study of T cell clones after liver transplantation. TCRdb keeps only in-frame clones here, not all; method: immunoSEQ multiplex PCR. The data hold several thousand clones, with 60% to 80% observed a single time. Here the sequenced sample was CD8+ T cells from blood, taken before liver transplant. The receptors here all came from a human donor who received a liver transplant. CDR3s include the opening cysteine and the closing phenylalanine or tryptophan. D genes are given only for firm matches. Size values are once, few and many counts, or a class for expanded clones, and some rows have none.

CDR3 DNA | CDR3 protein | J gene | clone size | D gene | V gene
TGTGCCACCAGCAGAGACCGAGGGGATACGCAGTATTTT | CATSRDRGDTQYF | TRBJ2-3 | NA | NA | TRBV15
TGTGCCAGCAGCTCCCCGACAGTGAACACTGAAGCTTTCTTT | CASSSPTVNTEAFF | TRBJ1-1 | NA | NA | TRBV7-9
TGTGCCAGCAGCCTAGAAGGACAGGGTCAATCCTACGAGCAGTACTTC | CASSLEGQGQSYEQYF | TRBJ2-7 | NA | TRBD1 | TRBV4-2
TGTGCCAGCGTTACTGTTTTGGGGGCAGATACGCAGTATTTT | CASVTVLGADTQYF | TRBJ2-3 | NA | NA | TRBV7-9
TGTGCCAGCAGCGTCGGGACAGTTGTAGATGAGCAGTTCTTC | CASSVGTVVDEQFF | TRBJ2-1 | NA | TRBD1 | TRBV11-2
TGTGCCAGCAGCTTCGGCCAGGGGGCTAGAGATACGCAGTATTTT | CASSFGQGARDTQYF | TRBJ2-3 | NA | TRBD1 | TRBV7-3
TGCGCCAGCAGCCAAGTTGGGGGTGGCATCGAGCAGTACTTC | CASSQVGGGIEQYF | TRBJ2-7 | NA | NA | TRBV4-3
TGCGCCAGCAGCCCTCGACTAGCGGGAATACAAGAGACCCAGTACTTC | CASSPRLAGIQETQYF | TRBJ2-5 | NA | TRBD2 | TRBV4-1
TGTGCCGTAATGGGGGACACAACTCAGCCCCAGCATTTT | CAVMGDTTQPQHF | TRBJ1-5 | NA | NA | TRBV28
TGCGCCAGCAGCCCTGGGAAGTCGGGCAATCAGCCCCAGCATTTT | CASSPGKSGNQPQHF | TRBJ1-5 | NA | NA | TRBV4-1
TGTGCCAGCAGTAATACGTGGACAGATACGCAGTATTTT | CASSNTWTDTQYF | TRBJ2-3 | few | NA | TRBV27
TGCGCCAGCAGCCTACGTTACAATGAGCAGTTCTTC | CASSLRYNEQFF | TRBJ2-1 | NA | NA | TRBV4-1
TGTGCCAGCAGCGTAGACGGGAGTGTAGAGACCCAGTACTTC | CASSVDGSVETQYF | TRBJ2-5 | NA | NA | TRBV9
TGTGCCAGCAGCTTAATGGGCGGACCCGAGCAGTTCTTC | CASSLMGGPEQFF | TRBJ2-1 | NA | NA | TRBV7-9
TGTGCCAGCACTCCAGGAGGGGAGCAGTACTTC | CASTPGGEQYF | TRBJ2-7 | once | NA | TRBV6-5
TGTGCCAGCAGCCCCACTATGACAGAGGAAACCTACGAGCAGTACTTC | CASSPTMTEETYEQYF | TRBJ2-7 | NA | NA | TRBV5-4
TGTGCCAGTAGTACCTCGGGACAGCTTGGAGATGAGCAGTTCTTC | CASSTSGQLGDEQFF | TRBJ2-1 | NA | TRBD1 | TRBV19
TGTGCCAGCAGGGGGGGCACCGGGGAGCTGTTTTTT | CASRGGTGELFF | TRBJ2-2 | NA | NA | TRBV27
TGTGCCAGCAGCGTATCAAGCGGGAGTGAGACCCAGTACTTC | CASSVSSGSETQYF | TRBJ2-5 | NA | TRBD2 | TRBV9
TGCGCCAGCAGTTTCGGGCTGAACACTGAAGCTTTCTTT | CASSFGLNTEAFF | TRBJ1-1 | NA | NA | TRBV4-1
TGTGCCAGCAGTGAAGCATTAGGGGAAAGCTACGAGCAGTACTTC | CASSEALGESYEQYF | TRBJ2-7 | once | NA | TRBV6-1
TGTGCCAGCAGCCCGGGGCTAGCGGGGGGTCGGGACGAGCAGTACTTC | CASSPGLAGGRDEQYF | TRBJ2-7 | NA | TRBD2 | TRBV7-6
TGTGCCAGCAGCTTCCTCGGGGGAGCTTACGTCGGATTCTACGAGCAGTACTTC | CASSFLGGAYVGFYEQYF | TRBJ2-7 | NA | NA | TRBV7-8
TGTGCCAGCAGCTTGGGCACTAGCCTCTCCTACGAGCAGTACTTC | CASSLGTSLSYEQYF | TRBJ2-7 | NA | NA | TRBV7-9
TGTGCCGCACAGCCCTGGGCAGGGAATTCCTACGAGCAGTACTTC | CAAQPWAGNSYEQYF | TRBJ2-7 | NA | NA | TRBV2
TGTGCCAGCAGCTTAAGGACGTTTCAAGAGACCCAGTACTTC | CASSLRTFQETQYF | TRBJ2-5 | NA | NA | TRBV7-9
TGTGCCAGCAGCGAGGACAGACAAAGTATCACTGAAGCTTTCTTT | CASSEDRQSITEAFF | TRBJ1-1 | NA | NA | TRBV7-9
TGCGCCAGCAGCTTCATGACTAGCGGGTACAATGAGCAGTTCTTC | CASSFMTSGYNEQFF | TRBJ2-1 | NA | TRBD2 | TRBV5-1
TGTGCCAGCAGCTTAGTAAGGTACAATGGGCAGTTCTTC | CASSLVRYNGQFF | TRBJ2-1 | once | NA | TRBV11-2
TGTGCCAGCAGGTCGACGACAGGGAAGACCTACGAGCAGTACTTC | CASRSTTGKTYEQYF | TRBJ2-7 | NA | TRBD1 | TRBV7-9
TGTGCCAGCAGCTACCCCGGGACGGACTCTATGGGGGGCACCTTC | CASSYPGTDSMGGTF | TRBJ1-2 | NA | NA | TRBV7-9
TGTGCCAGCAGGGAACGGACAGGGGGCGCGGAGACCCAGTACTTC | CASRERTGGAETQYF | TRBJ2-5 | NA | TRBD1 | TRBV28
TGTGCCAGCATAACCCCTCGATCGGAGTATGGAGCTTTCTTT | CASITPRSEYGAFF | TRBJ1-1 | NA | NA | TRBV2